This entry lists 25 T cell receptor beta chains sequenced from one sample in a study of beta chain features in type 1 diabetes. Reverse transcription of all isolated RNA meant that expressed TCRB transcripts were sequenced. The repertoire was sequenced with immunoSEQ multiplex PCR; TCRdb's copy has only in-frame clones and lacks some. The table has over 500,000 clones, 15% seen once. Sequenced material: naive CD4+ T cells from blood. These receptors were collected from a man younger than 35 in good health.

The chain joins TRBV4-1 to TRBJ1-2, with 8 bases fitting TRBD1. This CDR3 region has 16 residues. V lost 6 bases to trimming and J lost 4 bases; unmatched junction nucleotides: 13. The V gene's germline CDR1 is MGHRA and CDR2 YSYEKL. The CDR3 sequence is CASRPRSTGEGYGYTF. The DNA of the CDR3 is TGCGCCAGCAGACCAAGATCGACAGGGGAGGGCTATGGCTACACCTTC.

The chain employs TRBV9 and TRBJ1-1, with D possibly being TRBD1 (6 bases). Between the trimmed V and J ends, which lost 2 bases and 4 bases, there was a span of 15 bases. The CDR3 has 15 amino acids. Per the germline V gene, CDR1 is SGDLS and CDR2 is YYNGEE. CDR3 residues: CASSVEGTGRTEAFF. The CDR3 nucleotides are TGTGCCAGCAGCGTCGAGGGTACAGGGCGCACTGAAGCTTTCTTT.

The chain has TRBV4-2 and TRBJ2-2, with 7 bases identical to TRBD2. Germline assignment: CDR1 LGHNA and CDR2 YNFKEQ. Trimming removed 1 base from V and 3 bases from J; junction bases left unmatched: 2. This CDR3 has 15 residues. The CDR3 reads CASSQGLADTGELFF. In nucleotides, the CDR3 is TGTGCCAGCAGCCAAGGACTAGCCGACACCGGGGAGCTGTTTTTT.

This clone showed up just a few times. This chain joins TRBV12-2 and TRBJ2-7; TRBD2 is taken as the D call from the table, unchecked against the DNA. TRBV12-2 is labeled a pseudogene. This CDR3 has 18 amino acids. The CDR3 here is CASRTAGRGGRAPYEQYF. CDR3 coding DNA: TGTGCAAGTCGTACCGCCGGCCGGGGCGGGAGGGCCCCCTACGAGCAGTACTTC.

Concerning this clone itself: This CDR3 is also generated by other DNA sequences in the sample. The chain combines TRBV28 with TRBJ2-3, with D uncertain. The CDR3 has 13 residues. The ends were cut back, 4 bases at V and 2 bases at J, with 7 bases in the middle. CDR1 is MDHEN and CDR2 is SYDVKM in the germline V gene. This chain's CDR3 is CASSSPNTDTQYF. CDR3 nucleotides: TGTGCCAGCAGTTCCCCTAACACAGATACGCAGTATTTT.

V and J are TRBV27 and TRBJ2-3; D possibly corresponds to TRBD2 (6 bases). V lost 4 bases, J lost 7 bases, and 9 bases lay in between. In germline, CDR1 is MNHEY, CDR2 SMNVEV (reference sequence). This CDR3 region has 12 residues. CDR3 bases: TGTGCCAGCAGTTATGGGGGGAATACGCAGTATTTT. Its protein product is CASSYGGNTQYF.

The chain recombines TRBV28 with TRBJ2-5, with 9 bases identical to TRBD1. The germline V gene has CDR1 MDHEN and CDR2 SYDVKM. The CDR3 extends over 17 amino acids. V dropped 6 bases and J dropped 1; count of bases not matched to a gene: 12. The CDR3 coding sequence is TGTGCCAGCAGGGGGGTCCCGGGACAGGGATCCCAAGAGACCCAGTACTTC. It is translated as CASRGVPGQGSQETQYF.

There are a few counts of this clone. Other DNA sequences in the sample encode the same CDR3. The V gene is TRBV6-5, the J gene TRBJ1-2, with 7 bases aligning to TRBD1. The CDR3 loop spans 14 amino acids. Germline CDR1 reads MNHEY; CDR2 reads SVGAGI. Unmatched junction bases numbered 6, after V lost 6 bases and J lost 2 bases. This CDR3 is CASRKTGRNYGYTF. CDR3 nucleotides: TGTGCCAGCAGAAAGACAGGGAGGAACTATGGCTACACCTTC.

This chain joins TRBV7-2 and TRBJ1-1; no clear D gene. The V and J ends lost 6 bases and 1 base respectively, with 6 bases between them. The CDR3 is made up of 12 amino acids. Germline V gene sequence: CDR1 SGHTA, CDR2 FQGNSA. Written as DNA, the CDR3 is TGTGCCAGCAGGGTTCGGAACACTGAAGCTTTCTTT. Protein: CASRVRNTEAFF.

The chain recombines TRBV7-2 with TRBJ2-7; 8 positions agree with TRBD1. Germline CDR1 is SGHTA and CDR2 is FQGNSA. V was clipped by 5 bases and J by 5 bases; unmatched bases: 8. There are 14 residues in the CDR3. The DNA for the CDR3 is TGTGCCAGCAGCCGGGGACAGGCTATCCACGAGCAGTACTTC. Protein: CASSRGQAIHEQYF.

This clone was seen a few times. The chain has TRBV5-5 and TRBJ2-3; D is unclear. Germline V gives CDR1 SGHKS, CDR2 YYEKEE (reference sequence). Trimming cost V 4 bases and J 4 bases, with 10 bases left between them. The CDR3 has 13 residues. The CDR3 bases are TGTGCCAGCAGCGTGGGTGGTGCAGATACGCAGTATTTT. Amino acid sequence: CASSVGGADTQYF.

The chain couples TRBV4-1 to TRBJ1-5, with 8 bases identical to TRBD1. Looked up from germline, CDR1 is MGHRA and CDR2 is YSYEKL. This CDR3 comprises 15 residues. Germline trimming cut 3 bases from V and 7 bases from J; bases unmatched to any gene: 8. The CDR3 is CASSQQDRGGQPQHF. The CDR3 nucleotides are TGCGCCAGCAGCCAGCAAGACAGGGGAGGCCAGCCCCAGCATTTT.

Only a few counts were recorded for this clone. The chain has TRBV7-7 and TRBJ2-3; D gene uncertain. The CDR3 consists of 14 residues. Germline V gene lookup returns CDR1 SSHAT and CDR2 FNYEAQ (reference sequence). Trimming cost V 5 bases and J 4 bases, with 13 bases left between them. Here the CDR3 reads CASSQSPGPDTQYF. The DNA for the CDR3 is TGTGCCAGCAGCCAATCTCCGGGTCCAGATACGCAGTATTTT.

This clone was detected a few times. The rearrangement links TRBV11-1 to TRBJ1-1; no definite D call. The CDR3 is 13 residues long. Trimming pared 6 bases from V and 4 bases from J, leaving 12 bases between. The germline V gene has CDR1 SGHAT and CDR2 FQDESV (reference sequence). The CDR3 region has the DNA TGTGCCAGCAGGTCACTTATGGGCACTGAAGCTTTCTTT. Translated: CASRSLMGTEAFF.

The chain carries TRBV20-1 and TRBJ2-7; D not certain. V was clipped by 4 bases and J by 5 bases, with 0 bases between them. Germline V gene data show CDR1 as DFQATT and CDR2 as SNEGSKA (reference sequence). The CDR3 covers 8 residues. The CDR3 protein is CSANEQYF. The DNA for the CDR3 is TGCAGTGCTAACGAGCAGTACTTC.

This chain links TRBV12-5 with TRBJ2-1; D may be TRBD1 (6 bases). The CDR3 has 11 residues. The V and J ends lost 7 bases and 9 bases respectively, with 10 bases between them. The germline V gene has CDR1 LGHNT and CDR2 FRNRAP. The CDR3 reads CASELGGEQFF. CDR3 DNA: TGTGCTAGTGAACTAGGGGGTGAGCAGTTCTTC.

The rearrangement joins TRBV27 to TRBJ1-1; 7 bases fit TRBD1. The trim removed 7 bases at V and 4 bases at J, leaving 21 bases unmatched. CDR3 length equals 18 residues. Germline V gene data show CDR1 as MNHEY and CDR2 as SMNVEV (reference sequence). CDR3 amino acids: CASNLRQGQNGRGTEAFF. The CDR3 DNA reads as TGTGCCAGCAACCTCAGACAGGGACAAAACGGGCGGGGCACTGAAGCTTTCTTT.

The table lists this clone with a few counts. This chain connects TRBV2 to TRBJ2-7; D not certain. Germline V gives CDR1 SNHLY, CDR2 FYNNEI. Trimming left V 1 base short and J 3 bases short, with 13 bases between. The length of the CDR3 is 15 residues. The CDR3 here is CASSEDRALNYEQYF. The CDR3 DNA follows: TGTGCCAGCAGTGAAGATCGGGCCCTCAACTACGAGCAGTACTTC. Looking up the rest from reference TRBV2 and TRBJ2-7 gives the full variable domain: EPEVTQTPSHQVTQMGQEVILRCVPISNHLYFYWYRQILGQKVEFLVSFYNNEISEKSEIFDDQFSVERPDGSNFTLKIRSTKLEDSAMYFCASSEDRALNYEQYFGPGTRLTVT.

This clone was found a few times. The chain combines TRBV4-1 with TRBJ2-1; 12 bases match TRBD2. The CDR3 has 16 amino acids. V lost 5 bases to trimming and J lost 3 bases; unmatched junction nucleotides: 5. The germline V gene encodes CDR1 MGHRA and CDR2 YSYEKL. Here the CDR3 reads CASSGRLAGVYNEQFF. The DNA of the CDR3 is TGCGCCAGCAGCGGCCGACTAGCGGGAGTCTACAATGAGCAGTTCTTC.

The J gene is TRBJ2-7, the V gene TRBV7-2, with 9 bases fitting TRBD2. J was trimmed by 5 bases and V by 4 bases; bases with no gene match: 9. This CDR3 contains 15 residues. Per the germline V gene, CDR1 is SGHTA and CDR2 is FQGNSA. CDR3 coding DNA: TGTGCCAGCAGCTCCGGGACTAGCAGCGGCAACGAGCAGTACTTC. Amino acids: CASSSGTSSGNEQYF.

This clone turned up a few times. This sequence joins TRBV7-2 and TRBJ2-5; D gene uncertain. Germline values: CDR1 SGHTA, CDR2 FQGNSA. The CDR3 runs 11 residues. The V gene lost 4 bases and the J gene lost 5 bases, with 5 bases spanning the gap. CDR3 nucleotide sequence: TGTGCCAGCAGCTCTGAGGAGACCCAGTACTTC. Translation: CASSSEETQYF.

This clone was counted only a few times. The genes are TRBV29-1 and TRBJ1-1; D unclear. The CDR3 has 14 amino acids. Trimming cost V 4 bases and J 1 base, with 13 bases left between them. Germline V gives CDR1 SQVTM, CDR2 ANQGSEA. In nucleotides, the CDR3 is TGCAGCGTTGTTACCGGTGGGCCGAACACTGAAGCTTTCTTT. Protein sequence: CSVVTGGPNTEAFF.

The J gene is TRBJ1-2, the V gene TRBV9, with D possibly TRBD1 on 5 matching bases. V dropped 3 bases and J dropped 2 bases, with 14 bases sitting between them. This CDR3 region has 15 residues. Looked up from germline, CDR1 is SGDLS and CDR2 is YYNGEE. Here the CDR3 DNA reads TGTGCCAGCAGCGCCCCGGGACGAAACAACTATGGCTACACCTTC. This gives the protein CASSAPGRNNYGYTF. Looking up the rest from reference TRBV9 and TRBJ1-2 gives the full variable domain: DSGVTQTPKHLITATGQRVTLRCSPRSGDLSVYWYQQSLDQGLQFLIQYYNGEERAKGNILERFSAQQFPDLHSELNLSSLELGDSALYFCASSAPGRNNYGYTFGSGTRLTVV.

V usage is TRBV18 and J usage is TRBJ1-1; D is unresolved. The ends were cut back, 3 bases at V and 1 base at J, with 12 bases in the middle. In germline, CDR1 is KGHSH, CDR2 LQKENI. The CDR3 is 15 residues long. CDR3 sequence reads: CASSPQRGENTEAFF. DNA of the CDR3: TGTGCCAGCTCACCGCAACGAGGAGAGAACACTGAAGCTTTCTTT.

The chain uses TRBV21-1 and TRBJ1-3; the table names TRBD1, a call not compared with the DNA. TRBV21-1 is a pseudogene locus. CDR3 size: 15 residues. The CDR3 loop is CASSIKSRSGNTIYF. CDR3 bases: TGTGCCAGCAGCATCAAATCCAGGTCTGGAAACACCATATATTTT.